The present entry profiles one TCR beta chain with its context. Its cognate antigen is unknown. These data belong to a study of CD8 T cells in Susac syndrome. Findings of the study overall: The number of individuals included in the study's TCR sequencing and HLA analysis was acknowledged as relatively small.

The V and J ends lost 3 bases and 2 bases respectively, with 21 bases between them. Germline-derived CDR1 and CDR2 are LGHDT and YNNKEL (reference sequence). CDR3 length: 18 amino acids. An input of about 0.5 to 1 ug of RNA was subjected to reverse transcription using random hexamers. It was immunoSEQ multiplex PCR that amplified TCR beta CDR3 across 54 Vbeta and 13 Jbeta. In TCRdb, the immunoSEQ multiplex PCR reads were re-called with MiXCR into one record per CDR3 protein. The sample carries about 300,000 distinct CDR3 sequences, over 75% recorded once. From blood CD8+ and CD4+ T cells, the TCR beta chain was sequenced.

This chain joins TRBV3-1 and TRBJ2-3; no clear D. This TCR was recovered from a human donor with multiple sclerosis. Sequenced: CD8+ T cells from PBMCs. CDR3 in amino acids: CASSQENEAGSSTDTQYF. The CDR3 DNA follows: TGTGCCAGCAGCCAGGAGAATGAGGCCGGGTCTTCCACAGATACGCAGTATTTT.